Following are 2 T cell receptor beta chains from one sample sequenced in a study of beta chain features in type 1 diabetes. Of the isolated RNA, all was reverse transcribed, and so the sequenced material was expressed TCRB transcripts. Sequencing used immunoSEQ multiplex PCR; TCRdb keeps in-frame clones, though not all of them. Of about 140,000 clones in the sample, more than 9% were seen once. Sequenced: naive CD4+ T cells from blood. These TCRs come from a man aged 18-30 years in good health.

This clone was observed a few times. V gene TRBV7-2 combines with J gene TRBJ2-5; D not certain. This CDR3 region has 15 residues. The germline V gene encodes CDR1 SGHTA and CDR2 FQGNSA. Trimming left V 2 bases short and J 2 bases short, with 12 bases between. This CDR3 is CASSLYSQWQETQYF. The DNA for the CDR3 is TGTGCCAGCAGCTTATATTCCCAGTGGCAAGAGACCCAGTACTTC.

This clone was seen a few times. This CDR3 reads CASSLDRVSGELFF. CDR3 nucleotide sequence: TGTGCCAGCAGCTTAGACAGGGTGTCCGGGGAGCTGTTTTTT. The chain has TRBV7-3 and TRBJ2-2; 7 bases match TRBD1. Germline assignment: CDR1 SGHTA and CDR2 FQGTGA. CDR3 length: 14 amino acids. The junction had 3 bases not matched to a gene; V was cut back by 2 bases and J by 6 bases. The entire variable domain, with the rest obtained from reference TRBV7-3 and TRBJ2-2, is as follows: GAGVSQTPSNKVTEKGKYVELRCDPISGHTALYWYRQSLGQGPEFLIYFQGTGAADDSGLPNDRFFAVRPEGSVSTLKIQRTERGDSAVYLCASSLDRVSGELFFGEGSRLTVL.